One and the same sample provided the 14 T cell receptor beta chains below, sequenced in a study of Graves' ophthalmopathy and Graves' hyperthyroidism (dated by TCRdb to 2017 to 2018). Instrument on record: Illumina HiSeq 2000. For repertoire sequencing, TCR beta CDR3 regions were amplified from RNA transcripts. A first-round RT-PCR used HTBI primers with the Qiagen OneStep RT-PCR kit, followed by a second-round multiplex PCR, size selection and purification. TCRdb reprocessing: public reads trimmed at Q25 with fastp, clones called with MiXCR, in-frame beta chains kept. Every CDR3 protein is listed once, alongside the most common genes and DNA of its rows. This sample holds about 400,000 distinct CDR3 sequences; around 20% were observed only once. Together, the top ten hold around 1.5% of the sample. Sequencing was performed on peripheral blood. The source of these receptors is a woman between 18 and 30 years old with Graves' ophthalmopathy. Donor details come from another sample of the same person, matched by shared clones.

The chain has TRBV11-2 and TRBJ1-1; D uncertain. Germline CDR1 reads SGHAT; CDR2 reads FQNNGV. V gave up 0 bases and J gave up 1 base, with 9 bases separating them. This CDR3 spans 15 amino acids. As DNA, the CDR3 is TGTGCCAGCAGCTTAGATCCTTCGGCGAACACTGAAGCTTTCTTT. Residues: CASSLDPSANTEAFF.

Many counts were recorded for this clonotype. The chain recombines TRBV4-3 with TRBJ1-1; 7 positions agree with TRBD1. J gave up 5 bases and V 1 base, and 4 bases lay outside the gene matches. Germline loops: CDR1 LGHNA, CDR2 YSLEER. The CDR3 extends over 14 amino acids. CDR3 region: CASSQVPGGTEAFF. Here the CDR3 DNA reads TGCGCCAGCAGCCAAGTTCCAGGGGGAACTGAAGCTTTCTTT.

The rearrangement joins TRBV18 to TRBJ1-1; D unresolved. Germline V gene sequence: CDR1 KGHSH, CDR2 LQKENI. V lost 1 base, J lost 0 bases, and 9 bases lay in between. The CDR3 length is 15 residues. The DNA for the CDR3 is TGTGCCAGCTCACCACATCCCGCACTGAACACTGAAGCTTTCTTT. Protein sequence: CASSPHPALNTEAFF.

The chain recombines TRBV20-1 with TRBJ2-7; D is perhaps TRBD2 (5 bases). V dropped 2 bases and J dropped 5 bases, with 10 bases sitting between them. CDR1 and CDR2 from the germline V gene are DFQATT and SNEGSKA (reference sequence). The CDR3 totals 12 residues. The CDR3: CSARHGSDEQYF. The CDR3 DNA is TGCAGTGCTAGACATGGTAGCGACGAGCAGTACTTC.

This chain links TRBV7-2 with TRBJ2-7; possible D gene TRBD1, 6 bases. V lost 5 bases and J 2 bases, leaving 13 bases between the germline ends. The germline CDR1 and CDR2 sequences are SGHTA and FQGNSA. This CDR3 region has 14 residues. CDR3 loop: CASSKSRGTYEQYF. The CDR3 bases are TGTGCCAGCAGCAAGTCTAGGGGGACCTACGAGCAGTACTTC.

This clonotype turned up a few times. V gene TRBV4-1 combines with J gene TRBJ1-5; D call uncertain. Between the trimmed V and J ends, which lost 0 bases and 0 bases, there was a span of 6 bases. Germline V gene data show CDR1 as MGHRA and CDR2 as YSYEKL. This CDR3 is 15 amino acids long. The CDR3 region is CASSQESPSNQPQHF. The CDR3 DNA reads as TGCGCCAGCAGCCAAGAGAGCCCTAGCAATCAGCCCCAGCATTTT.

Many counts were recorded for this clonotype. V usage is TRBV7-2 and J usage is TRBJ2-7, with 8 bases matching TRBD2. The CDR3 totals 13 residues. CDR1 and CDR2 (germline): SGHTA, FQGNSA. Trimming took 6 bases from V and 12 from J; bases not matched to a gene: 13. CDR3 DNA sequence: TGTGCCAGCAGACAATACCGGGAAGCGGGGGCGTACTTC. Protein sequence: CASRQYREAGAYF.

V usage is TRBV3-1 and J usage is TRBJ1-3, with 10 bases fitting TRBD1. Looked up from germline, CDR1 is LGHDT and CDR2 is YNNKEL (reference sequence). V lost 4 bases and J lost 1; bases outside the gene matches: 1. The CDR3 is 15 residues long. CDR3 nucleotide sequence: TGTGCCAGCAGCCGACAGGGGGCTTCTGGAAACACCATATATTTT. Amino acids: CASSRQGASGNTIYF.

This clonotype was recorded at least ten times. The rearrangement uses TRBV28 and TRBJ1-3, with D maybe TRBD1 (6 bases). The germline V and J ends were trimmed by 7 bases and 5 bases, with 15 bases remaining between them. The CDR3 is made up of 14 amino acids. Germline V gene lookup returns CDR1 MDHEN and CDR2 SYDVKM. This CDR3 is CASTRDIGRNTIYF. CDR3 in DNA: TGTGCCAGCACCCGGGACATAGGGAGAAACACCATATATTTT.

This clonotype was counted many times. A much larger clonotype is one base distant, so this may be a read error. The chain carries TRBV15 and TRBJ2-7; no reliable D call. CDR1 is LNHNV, CDR2 YYDKDF, per germline (reference sequence). Trimming took off 1 base at V and 3 bases at J, with 10 bases between the two ends. The CDR3 sequence is 14 residues long. The chain's CDR3 is CATSRGLLNYEQYF. Here the CDR3 DNA reads TGTGCCACCAGCAGAGGTCTACTAAACTACGAGCAGTACTTC.

This clonotype was recorded many times. The gene calls are TRBV7-9 and TRBJ1-6; D gene unclear. This CDR3 has 13 amino acids. Germline CDR1 SEHNR, CDR2 FQNEAQ (reference sequence). V lost 1 base to trimming and J lost 7 bases, with 5 bases between them. The CDR3 reads CASSLELNSPLHF. The CDR3 DNA is TGTGCCAGCAGCTTAGAGTTAAATTCACCCCTCCACTTT.

This clonotype has a count of ten or more. The V and J genes are TRBV7-6 and TRBJ2-2; 10 nucleotides line up with TRBD2. Germline CDR1 and CDR2: SGHVS and FNYEAQ. The CDR3 consists of 16 residues. V lost 4 bases, J lost 0 bases, and 2 bases stayed unmatched. In nucleotides, the CDR3 is TGTGCCAGCAGCTGGACTAGCGGATCGAACACCGGGGAGCTGTTTTTT. This codes for CASSWTSGSNTGELFF.

In this sample, this clonotype turned up many times. The genes are TRBV5-1 and TRBJ2-7, with 7 bases aligning to TRBD1. CDR1 and CDR2 from the germline V gene are SGHRS and YFSETQ. The J segment lost 3 bases and the V segment lost 1 base, leaving 4 bases of the junction unmatched. The CDR3 runs 14 residues. DNA of the CDR3: TGCGCCAGCAGCTTGAACAGGGGCCTCTACGAGCAGTACTTC. It encodes CASSLNRGLYEQYF.

The rearrangement joins TRBV6-2 or TRBV6-3 to TRBJ2-2, with unresolved D. The germline V gene has CDR1 MNHEY and CDR2 SVGEGT. This CDR3 has 11 residues. Trimming shortened V by 7 bases and J by 6 bases, and 6 bases separated the two germline ends. The CDR3 DNA is TGTGCCAGCACCCTATCCGGGGAGCTGTTTTTT. This translates into CASTLSGELFF.